A selection of T cell receptor beta chains follows, all from one sample in a study of OX40 agonist ivuxolimab in advanced cancers. Libraries were prepared by immunoSEQ multiplex PCR; TCRdb keeps only in-frame clonotypes and omits some of them. This table has under 80,000 clones, around 86% appearing once. Sample: CD4+ or CD8+ T cells sorted from blood, taken in a trial of the OX40 agonist ivuxolimab. The receptors were gathered from an adult with an advanced solid tumor such as melanoma, head and neck, liver or kidney cancer. Both conserved end residues are part of each CDR3. The D gene is left open where the match is weak. Size values are once, few and many counts, or a class for expanded clones, and some rows have none.

v_gene: TRBV7-9
abundance: NA
j_gene: TRBJ2-5
d_gene: TRBD2
CDR3nt: TGTGCCAGCAGCCACAGAGCGGGGAATCAAGAGACCCAGTACTTC
CDR3aa: CASSHRAGNQETQYF

v_gene: TRBV9
abundance: NA
j_gene: TRBJ2-2
d_gene: TRBD2
CDR3nt: TGTGCCAGCAGCCCCCAGACTAGCGGAACCGGGGAGCTGTTTTTT
CDR3aa: CASSPQTSGTGELFF

v_gene: TRBV25-1
abundance: NA
j_gene: TRBJ1-2
d_gene: TRBD1
CDR3nt: TGTGCCAGCAGGATATCCGGGACAGGGGCCTTAGGTGGCTACACCTTC
CDR3aa: CASRISGTGALGGYTF

v_gene: TRBV5-1
abundance: NA
j_gene: TRBJ2-2
d_gene: NA
CDR3nt: TGCGCCAGCAGCTTACAGGGTGTGGGGGCCGGGGAGCTGTTTTTT
CDR3aa: CASSLQGVGAGELFF

v_gene: TRBV5-1
abundance: NA
j_gene: TRBJ1-1
d_gene: TRBD1
CDR3nt: TGCGCCAGCAGCATTGAGACAGGGGCGAACACTGAAGCTTTCTTT
CDR3aa: CASSIETGANTEAFF

v_gene: TRBV5-6
abundance: NA
j_gene: TRBJ1-1
d_gene: NA
CDR3nt: TGTGCCAGCAGTCGTGTAGGGACAGAAGCTTTCTTT
CDR3aa: CASSRVGTEAFF

v_gene: TRBV5-1
abundance: NA
j_gene: TRBJ2-1
d_gene: NA
CDR3nt: TGCGCCAGCAGCTCCCTTTTAGCGGCCTCCTACAATGAGCAGTTCTTC
CDR3aa: CASSSLLAASYNEQFF

v_gene: TRBV7-2
abundance: NA
j_gene: TRBJ2-7
d_gene: TRBD1
CDR3nt: TGTGCCAGCAGCATCCTGGGACAGGGGAATTACGAGCAGTACTTC
CDR3aa: CASSILGQGNYEQYF

v_gene: TRBV2
abundance: once
j_gene: TRBJ2-2
d_gene: TRBD2
CDR3nt: TGTGCCAGCAGCAAGCGGGAGTACGCCGGGGAGCTGTTTTTT
CDR3aa: CASSKREYAGELFF

v_gene: TRBV14
abundance: NA
j_gene: TRBJ1-4
d_gene: TRBD1
CDR3nt: TGTGCCAGCAGCCAAGCTTCCGGGACAGGTCGGGAAAAACTGTTTTTT
CDR3aa: CASSQASGTGREKLFF

v_gene: TRBV28
abundance: NA
j_gene: TRBJ1-2
d_gene: NA
CDR3nt: TGCGCCAGCAGCCACCCACGGGACTTCCACTATGGCTACACCTTC
CDR3aa: CASSHPRDFHYGYTF

v_gene: TRBV10-3
abundance: NA
j_gene: TRBJ2-5
d_gene: NA
CDR3nt: TGTGCCATCAGTGAGAATGAGAGGGAGACCCAGTACTTC
CDR3aa: CAISENERETQYF

v_gene: TRBV27
abundance: NA
j_gene: TRBJ2-7
d_gene: TRBD2
CDR3nt: TGTGCCAGCAGGACTGGACTAGCGGGAGCATACGAGCAGTACTTC
CDR3aa: CASRTGLAGAYEQYF

v_gene: TRBV6-1
abundance: NA
j_gene: TRBJ2-6
d_gene: NA
CDR3nt: TGTGCCAGCAGTGCCGACTCCGGGGCCAACGTCCTGACTTTC
CDR3aa: CASSADSGANVLTF

v_gene: TRBV11-3
abundance: NA
j_gene: TRBJ2-5
d_gene: TRBD2
CDR3nt: TGTGCCAGCAGCCGGACGGGACTAGTGGAAGAGACCCAGTACTTC
CDR3aa: CASSRTGLVEETQYF

v_gene: TRBV28
abundance: few
j_gene: TRBJ1-2
d_gene: NA
CDR3nt: TGTGCCAGCAGTTCCCCGGGCAGGGACTATGGCTACACCTTC
CDR3aa: CASSSPGRDYGYTF

v_gene: TRBV6-1
abundance: once
j_gene: TRBJ2-7
d_gene: NA
CDR3nt: TGTGCCAGCAGTAAAGGGGAAAACTACGAGCAGTACTTC
CDR3aa: CASSKGENYEQYF

v_gene: TRBV27
abundance: NA
j_gene: TRBJ2-7
d_gene: NA
CDR3nt: TGTGCCAGCAGTTTCCTCGGGACTGGCTCCTACGAGCAGTACTTC
CDR3aa: CASSFLGTGSYEQYF

v_gene: TRBV5-4
abundance: NA
j_gene: TRBJ2-5
d_gene: TRBD2
CDR3nt: TGTGCCAGCAGCTTTCGGCTAGCGGGAGGAGAGACCCAGTACTTC
CDR3aa: CASSFRLAGGETQYF

v_gene: TRBV6-6
abundance: NA
j_gene: TRBJ2-7
d_gene: NA
CDR3nt: TGTGCCAGCAGTTCCCGGGACCAAGCCGAGCAGTACTTC
CDR3aa: CASSSRDQAEQYF

v_gene: TRBV5-1
abundance: NA
j_gene: TRBJ2-3
d_gene: NA
CDR3nt: TGCGCCAGCAGCCTAGGGAATACCGATACGCAGTATTTT
CDR3aa: CASSLGNTDTQYF

v_gene: TRBV5-1
abundance: few
j_gene: TRBJ1-2
d_gene: NA
CDR3nt: TGCGCCAGCAGCCGTCGTACAGGTTTGGACTATGGCTACACCTTC
CDR3aa: CASSRRTGLDYGYTF

v_gene: TRBV2
abundance: NA
j_gene: TRBJ2-3
d_gene: TRBD2
CDR3nt: TGTGCCAGCAGTGGGACTAGCGGGGGGGCCAGCACAGATACGCAGTATTTT
CDR3aa: CASSGTSGGASTDTQYF

v_gene: TRBV11-3
abundance: few
j_gene: TRBJ2-6
d_gene: TRBD1
CDR3nt: TGTGCCAGCAGCGCCGGGACAGCGAACTCTGGGGCCAACGTCCTGACTTTC
CDR3aa: CASSAGTANSGANVLTF

v_gene: TRBV28
abundance: NA
j_gene: TRBJ2-3
d_gene: TRBD2
CDR3nt: TGTGCCAGCAGTTTATTAGCGGGTGGGAGGGCCCCAGATACGCAGTATTTT
CDR3aa: CASSLLAGGRAPDTQYF

v_gene: TRBV6-5
abundance: NA
j_gene: TRBJ1-4
d_gene: NA
CDR3nt: TGTGCCAGCAGCTCCTCCGGGACTAATGAAAAACTGTTTTTT
CDR3aa: CASSSSGTNEKLFF

v_gene: TRBV6-6
abundance: NA
j_gene: TRBJ2-7
d_gene: NA
CDR3nt: TGTGCCAGCAGTTACCGGGGGGAGCAGTACTTC
CDR3aa: CASSYRGEQYF

v_gene: TRBV5-4
abundance: NA
j_gene: TRBJ2-7
d_gene: NA
CDR3nt: TGTGCCAGCAGCTTGGAAGGCGACCCCTACGAGCAGTACTTC
CDR3aa: CASSLEGDPYEQYF

v_gene: TRBV5-8
abundance: NA
j_gene: TRBJ1-2
d_gene: TRBD1
CDR3nt: TGTGCCAGCAGCCCCACTACCCGGACAGGGGGTTACTATGGCTACACCTTC
CDR3aa: CASSPTTRTGGYYGYTF

v_gene: TRBV4-2
abundance: once
j_gene: TRBJ1-2
d_gene: NA
CDR3nt: TGTGCCAGCAGCCAGGGGGGAAACTATGGCTACACCTTC
CDR3aa: CASSQGGNYGYTF

v_gene: TRBV5-5
abundance: NA
j_gene: TRBJ1-3
d_gene: NA
CDR3nt: TGTGCCAGCAGCTTGGCAACTCAGGGAAACACCATATATTTT
CDR3aa: CASSLATQGNTIYF

v_gene: TRBV7-8
abundance: few
j_gene: TRBJ2-3
d_gene: NA
CDR3nt: TGTGCCAGCAGCTTTTATTACCGAGACACCAGTGGAGATACGCAGTATTTT
CDR3aa: CASSFYYRDTSGDTQYF

v_gene: TRBV7-9
abundance: once
j_gene: TRBJ2-1
d_gene: NA
CDR3nt: TGTGCCAGCAGCTTAGCGTCGGTACTAGGGGACAATGAGCAGTTCTTC
CDR3aa: CASSLASVLGDNEQFF

v_gene: TRBV11-2
abundance: NA
j_gene: TRBJ2-7
d_gene: NA
CDR3nt: TGTGCCAGCAGCTTAGGCCGGGTCGAGCAGTACTTC
CDR3aa: CASSLGRVEQYF

v_gene: TRBV6-6
abundance: NA
j_gene: TRBJ1-3
d_gene: NA
CDR3nt: TGTGCCAGCAGCCCAGGGGTAGGGAATTCTGGAAACACCATATATTTT
CDR3aa: CASSPGVGNSGNTIYF

v_gene: TRBV11-2
abundance: NA
j_gene: TRBJ1-3
d_gene: NA
CDR3nt: TGTGCCAGCAGCCCGGCTTGGGAGAGCTCTGGAAACACCATATATTTT
CDR3aa: CASSPAWESSGNTIYF

v_gene: TRBV28
abundance: few
j_gene: TRBJ1-1
d_gene: NA
CDR3nt: TGTGCCAGCAGGGGAAGGCTTACAGGGGAAGCTTTCTTT
CDR3aa: CASRGRLTGEAFF

v_gene: TRBV10-3
abundance: NA
j_gene: TRBJ2-1
d_gene: TRBD2
CDR3nt: TGTGCCATCAGCCTCGGACTAGCGGGGGGGAAGTTATTAAATGAGCAGTTCTTC
CDR3aa: CAISLGLAGGKLLNEQFF